The 24 T cell receptor beta chains below all came from one sample that was sequenced in a study of blood T cells in healthy people across ages. A second roughly 6 to 11 cycle PCR used barcoded and J-beta primers. TCRdb redid the calling of the 5' RACE reads with MiXCR, one entry per CDR3 protein. The sample carries roughly 930,000 distinct CDR3 sequences, roughly 43% recorded once. Sequencing used blood. These receptor sequences come from a man aged 30-40 years in good health.

The rearrangement joins TRBV28 to TRBJ2-5; D is possibly TRBD1 (6 bases). CDR1 is MDHEN and CDR2 is SYDVKM in the germline V gene. This CDR3 is built from 15 residues. V was shortened by 3 bases and J by 5 bases, with 16 bases between the two germline ends. The CDR3 sequence: CASSFLNRVGETQYF. CDR3 nucleotide sequence: TGTGCCAGCAGTTTCCTTAACAGGGTAGGGGAGACCCAGTACTTC.

This clonotype has just a few counts. This chain uses TRBV7-2 with TRBJ1-6; D perhaps matches TRBD1 (5 bases). Germline-derived CDR1 and CDR2 are SGHTA and FQGNSA. The length of the CDR3 is 14 residues. Trimming pared 3 bases from V and 10 bases from J, leaving 13 bases between. The chain's CDR3 is CASSFGTLRSPLHF. CDR3 coding DNA: TGTGCCAGCAGCTTTGGGACCCTGAGATCACCCCTCCACTTT.

The chain joins TRBV7-2 to TRBJ1-4, with D possibly being TRBD1 (5 bases). This CDR3 has 16 residues. Germline values: CDR1 SGHTA, CDR2 FQGNSA. Trimming shortened V by 1 base and J by 2 bases, and 11 bases separated the two germline ends. The CDR3 sequence: CASSLVGSGTNEKLFF. CDR3 bases: TGTGCCAGCAGCTTAGTTGGATCAGGGACTAATGAAAAACTGTTTTTT.

This rearrangement joins TRBV7-3 to TRBJ2-5, with D possibly TRBD1 on 5 matching bases. The CDR3 consists of 14 residues. Germline CDR1 reads SGHTA; CDR2 reads FQGTGA. V lost 1 base and J 2 bases, leaving 8 bases between the germline ends. The CDR3 here is CASSLKAGQETQYF. Written as DNA, the CDR3 is TGTGCCAGCAGCTTAAAGGCAGGGCAAGAGACCCAGTACTTC.

As for this clonotype: The junction shows a germline mismatch at one end, possibly a read error. The chain has TRBV7-8 and TRBJ1-5; 9 bases align to TRBD1. The CDR3 runs to 17 residues. Germline V gene sequence: CDR1 SGHVS, CDR2 FQNEAQ. CDR3 protein: CASSSLGQGNSNQPQHF. In DNA form, the CDR3 reads TGTGCCAGTAGCTCCCTCGGACAGGGGAATAGCAATCAGCCCCAGCATTTT.

This chain links TRBV12-3 or TRBV12-4 with TRBJ2-7; 12 bases are a match to TRBD2. The CDR3 runs 15 residues. The V and J ends lost 6 bases and 7 bases, in that order; junction bases with no gene match: 10. CDR3 sequence reads: CASRTGLAGTNEQYF. CDR3 in DNA: TGTGCCAGCAGGACGGGACTAGCGGGTACTAATGAGCAGTACTTC.

The V call is TRBV28, the J call TRBJ2-3; 11 bases fit TRBD2. Germline trimming cut 5 bases from V and 4 bases from J; bases unmatched to any gene: 17. The CDR3 has 19 residues. In germline, CDR1 is MDHEN, CDR2 SYDVKM. The CDR3: CASSLGLAGGPTDSDTQYF. CDR3 coding DNA: TGTGCCAGCAGTCTAGGGCTAGCGGGGGGACCCACAGACTCAGATACGCAGTATTTT.

The chain has TRBV6-5 and TRBJ2-3, with D possibly being TRBD2 (7 bases). The CDR3 loop spans 15 amino acids. Germline V gene lookup returns CDR1 MNHEY and CDR2 SVGAGI. Trimming cost V 5 bases and J 1 base, with 13 bases left between them. CDR3 protein: CASSGWEGGTDTQYF. CDR3 nucleotide sequence: TGTGCCAGCAGTGGTTGGGAGGGGGGCACAGATACGCAGTATTTT.

This clonotype was counted between two and nine times. V and J are TRBV12-3 or TRBV12-4 and TRBJ2-7, with TRBD2 as a possible D gene (6 bases). There are 15 residues in the CDR3. V shed 1 base and J shed 4 bases, with 14 bases lying between them. The CDR3 sequence: CASSLGEVGLYEQYF. CDR3 in DNA: TGTGCCAGCAGTTTAGGCGAGGTCGGACTATACGAGCAGTACTTC.

The chain carries TRBV2 and TRBJ1-5; D gene unclear. Germline CDR1 SNHLY, CDR2 FYNNEI. V shed 7 bases and J shed 0 bases, with 10 bases lying between them. The CDR3 spans 14 residues. The CDR3 DNA follows: TGTGCCAGCACGCAGGCTAATAGCAATCAGCCCCAGCATTTT. It encodes CASTQANSNQPQHF.

The chain carries TRBV6-1 and TRBJ2-3; D not certain. Trimming shortened V by 0 bases and J by 0 bases, and 7 bases separated the two germline ends. The germline V gene has CDR1 MNHNS and CDR2 SASEGT. The CDR3 extends over 15 amino acids. The CDR3 nucleotides read TGTGCCAGCAGTGAAGCACCAGGAAGCACAGATACGCAGTATTTT. Translation: CASSEAPGSTDTQYF.

The chain has TRBV7-2 and TRBJ1-4; D is perhaps TRBD1 (6 bases). The CDR3 runs to 16 residues. Germline lookup yields CDR1 SGHTA and CDR2 FQGNSA. V was pared by 3 bases and J by 3 bases, with 14 bases between. CDR3 in amino acids: CASSLRQGNANEKLFF. As DNA, the CDR3 is TGTGCCAGCAGCTTGAGGCAGGGGAACGCTAATGAAAAACTGTTTTTT.

The chain has TRBV9 and TRBJ1-4; D uncertain. The CDR3 is 15 amino acids. Trimming left V 4 bases short and J 6 bases short, with 16 bases between. Germline V CDR1 and CDR2: SGDLS, YYNGEE. The DNA of the CDR3 is TGTGCCAGCAGCAATGGAGGTACCTCATATGAAAAACTGTTTTTT. Amino acid sequence: CASSNGGTSYEKLFF.

The V and J genes are TRBV4-3 and TRBJ2-3; no definite D call. CDR3 length: 13 residues. The germline V gene has CDR1 LGHNA and CDR2 YSLEER. Trimming took 4 bases from V and 2 from J, leaving 7 bases between them. The CDR3 reads CASSPTPTDTQYF. The CDR3 nucleotides are TGCGCCAGCAGCCCTACCCCCACAGATACGCAGTATTTT.

The V and J genes are TRBV15 and TRBJ2-7; TRBD1 or TRBD2 may be the D gene (5 bases each). Germline lookup yields CDR1 LNHNV and CDR2 YYDKDF (reference sequence). V shed 0 bases and J shed 2 bases, with 14 bases lying between them. CDR3 length equals 16 residues. The CDR3 DNA sequence: TGTGCCACCAGCAGAGACAGACGGGACCTCGCCTACGAGCAGTACTTC. Translation: CATSRDRRDLAYEQYF.

This clonotype was counted between two and nine times. This sequence joins TRBV28 and TRBJ2-3; D is undetermined. This CDR3 has 15 amino acids. Germline assignment: CDR1 MDHEN and CDR2 SYDVKM. Trimming shortened V by 2 bases and J by 0 bases, and 9 bases separated the two germline ends. Here the CDR3 DNA reads TGTGCCAGCAGTTTAACGACCGGTAGCACAGATACGCAGTATTTT. It codes for CASSLTTGSTDTQYF.

The rearrangement links TRBV3-1 to TRBJ1-2; a weak D match, TRBD1 (5 bases). V was pared by 5 bases and J by 3 bases, with 19 bases between. The CDR3 extends over 16 amino acids. CDR1 and CDR2 (germline): LGHDT, YNNKEL (reference sequence). CDR3 amino acids: CASSMKSGSVDYGYTF. CDR3 DNA sequence: TGTGCCAGCAGCATGAAGTCAGGGAGTGTTGACTATGGCTACACCTTC.

The chain employs TRBV4-3 and TRBJ1-2; D may be TRBD1 (5 bases). The CDR3 length is 16 residues. Between the trimmed V and J ends, which lost 0 bases and 2 bases, there was a span of 13 bases. CDR1 and CDR2 from the germline V gene are LGHNA and YSLEER. CDR3 residues: CASSQDTGGVNYGYTF. DNA of the CDR3: TGCGCCAGCAGCCAAGATACGGGGGGGGTCAACTATGGCTACACCTTC.

This chain connects TRBV4-1 to TRBJ2-5; 7 positions match TRBD1. V lost 2 bases to trimming and J lost 2 bases; unmatched junction nucleotides: 5. The CDR3 contains 15 residues. Germline V gene lookup returns CDR1 MGHRA and CDR2 YSYEKL. CDR3 nucleotides: TGCGCCAGCAGCCAAAAAGGACAGGTACAAGAGACCCAGTACTTC. Translation gives CASSQKGQVQETQYF.

CDR3 region: CASSEGLAGGQYNEQFF. For the CDR3, the DNA is TGTGCCAGCAGTGAAGGACTAGCGGGGGGGCAGTACAATGAGCAGTTCTTC. The rearrangement uses TRBV2 and TRBJ2-1; TRBD2 matches at 14 bases. The CDR3 loop spans 17 amino acids. Germline V CDR1 and CDR2: SNHLY, FYNNEI. V lost 1 base to trimming and J lost 4 bases; unmatched junction nucleotides: 3.

This clonotype was seen more than once but under ten times. The CDR3 reads CASSLVNRGDTQYF. The CDR3 DNA sequence: TGTGCCAGCAGCTTGGTGAACAGGGGGGATACGCAGTATTTT. The chain has TRBV5-6 and TRBJ2-3, with 8 bases aligning to TRBD1. CDR1 and CDR2 (germline): SGHDT, YYEEEE. The junction had 3 bases not matched to a gene; V was cut back by 0 bases and J by 6 bases. The CDR3 loop spans 14 amino acids.

This clonotype was observed a few times. This chain links TRBV5-1 with TRBJ2-4; 7 bases are shared with TRBD1. CDR1 is SGHRS, CDR2 YFSETQ, per germline. The ends lost 0 bases at V and 0 bases at J; junction bases unmatched: 6. There are 17 residues in the CDR3. CDR3 protein: CASSLEGAGLAKNIQYF. The CDR3, as DNA: TGCGCCAGCAGCTTGGAGGGGGCAGGCTTAGCCAAAAACATTCAGTACTTC. Filled out from reference TRBV5-1 and TRBJ2-4, the complete variable domain reads KAGVTQTPRYLIKTRGQQVTLSCSPISGHRSVSWYQQTPGQGLQFLFEYFSETQRNKGNFPGRFSGRQFSNSRSEMNVSTLELGDSALYLCASSLEGAGLAKNIQYFGAGTRLSVL.

V and J are TRBV20-1 and TRBJ2-4, with 9 nucleotides matching TRBD1. V was clipped by 5 bases and J by 3 bases; unmatched bases: 11. This CDR3 has 16 amino acids. Germline CDR1 reads DFQATT; CDR2 reads SNEGSKA (reference sequence). The CDR3 spells CSAPKDRGIVKNIQYF. In DNA, the CDR3 is TGCAGTGCTCCTAAAGACAGGGGGATAGTCAAAAACATTCAGTACTTC.

The chain uses TRBV12-3 or TRBV12-4 and TRBJ1-1, with a tentative D call TRBD1 (5 bases). The CDR3 sequence is 12 residues long. Trimming removed 6 bases from V and 11 bases from J, with 16 bases in between. The CDR3: CASSPDGGSAFF. For the CDR3, the DNA is TGTGCCAGCAGCCCGGACGGGGGTAGTGCTTTCTTT.